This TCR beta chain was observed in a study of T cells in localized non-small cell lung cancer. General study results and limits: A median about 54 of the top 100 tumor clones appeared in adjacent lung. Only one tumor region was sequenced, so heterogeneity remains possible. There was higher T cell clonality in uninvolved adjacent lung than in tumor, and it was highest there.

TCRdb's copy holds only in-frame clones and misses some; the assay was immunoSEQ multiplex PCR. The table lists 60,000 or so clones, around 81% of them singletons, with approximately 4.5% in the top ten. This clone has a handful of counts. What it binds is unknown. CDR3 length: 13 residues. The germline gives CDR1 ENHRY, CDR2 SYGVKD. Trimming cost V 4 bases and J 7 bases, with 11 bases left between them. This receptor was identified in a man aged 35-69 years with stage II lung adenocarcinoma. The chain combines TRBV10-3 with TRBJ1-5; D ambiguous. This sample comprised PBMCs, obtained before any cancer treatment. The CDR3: CAISVGKGQPQHF. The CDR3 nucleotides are TGTGCCATCAGTGTGGGAAAGGGCCAGCCCCAGCATTTT.